Presented here are 21 T cell receptor beta chains from one specimen sequenced in a study of shared clonotypes between healthy human individuals. The assay was immunoSEQ multiplex PCR, and TCRdb's table has in-frame clones only and misses some. The sample records a few hundred thousand clones, around 80% being singletons. Sequencing input: PBMCs. The receptors here all came from a woman aged 40 to 55 in good health. Some clones in this sample may be carry-over from other donors' samples.

This chain connects TRBV2 to TRBJ1-4, with 9 bases that match TRBD1. Unmatched junction bases numbered 9, after V lost 5 bases and J lost 5 bases. Germline V lookup: CDR1 SNHLY, CDR2 FYNNEI. This CDR3 has 16 residues. CDR3 DNA sequence: TGTGCCAGCAGTAAATCCCGGGACAGGGAGAATGAAAAACTGTTTTTT. This codes for CASSKSRDRENEKLFF.

The CDR3 DNA sequence: TGTGCCAGCAGCTTATCAGGGGCAGAGGGGTATGAGCAGTTCTTC. It encodes CASSLSGAEGYEQFF. V usage is TRBV5-5 and J usage is TRBJ2-1, with D possibly TRBD1 on 6 matching bases. V gave up 2 bases and J gave up 8 bases, with 17 bases separating them. The CDR3 runs to 15 residues. Germline CDR1 is SGHKS and CDR2 is YYEKEE (reference sequence).

V usage is TRBV2 and J usage is TRBJ1-2; 8 positions match TRBD1. V shed 8 bases, J shed 7 bases, and the junction held 3 bases outside the gene matches. The CDR3 runs to 11 residues. Germline assignment: CDR1 SNHLY and CDR2 FYNNEI. CDR3 nucleotides: TGTGCCAGCCAGGGGGCGGTTGGCTACACCTTC. It encodes CASQGAVGYTF.

The CDR3, as DNA: TGTGCCAGCAGTTCCCAGGGGGGCACAGATACGCAGTATTTT. It encodes CASSSQGGTDTQYF. The J gene is TRBJ2-3, the V gene TRBV2; 7 nucleotides agree with TRBD1. Germline trimming cut 5 bases from V and 1 base from J; bases unmatched to any gene: 3. The length of the CDR3 is 14 residues. Germline values: CDR1 SNHLY, CDR2 FYNNEI. The full variable domain, completed using reference TRBV2 and TRBJ2-3, is EPEVTQTPSHQVTQMGQEVILRCVPISNHLYFYWYRQILGQKVEFLVSFYNNEISEKSEIFDDQFSVERPDGSNFTLKIRSTKLEDSAMYFCASSSQGGTDTQYFGPGTRLTVL.

Written as DNA, the CDR3 is TGTGCCAGTAGTATAACGGGACTAGCGGGAGCAGCTGAGCAGTTCTTC. Amino acid sequence: CASSITGLAGAAEQFF. The genes are TRBV19 and TRBJ2-1, with 14 bases that match TRBD2. The germline gives CDR1 LNHDA, CDR2 SQIVND (reference sequence). This CDR3 comprises 16 residues. Trimming removed 2 bases from V and 9 bases from J; junction bases left unmatched: 6.

To note about this clone: Different DNA sequences within this sample yield the same CDR3. J is TRBJ2-7 and V is TRBV7-9, with TRBD2 identical over 7 bases. With V trimmed by 1 base and J by 5 bases, 2 bases remained unmatched. CDR3 length: 13 amino acids. Germline assignment: CDR1 SEHNR and CDR2 FQNEAQ (reference sequence). CDR3 in amino acids: CASSLGGSHEQYF. The CDR3 bases are TGTGCCAGCAGCTTAGGCGGGAGCCACGAGCAGTACTTC.

A remark on this clone: This clone may be a read error of a much larger clone one base away. The chain joins TRBV7-3 to TRBJ2-5; D not resolved. The V gene's germline CDR1 is SGHTA and CDR2 FQGTGA. V was trimmed by 1 base and J by 3 bases, leaving 0 bases between them. The CDR3 extends over 11 amino acids. CDR3 DNA sequence: TGTGCCAGCAGCTTAAAAGAGACCCAGTACTTC. Its protein is CASSLKETQYF.

The chain recombines TRBV5-4 with TRBJ1-3; D remains unclear. Germline V gives CDR1 SGHNT, CDR2 YYREEE (reference sequence). Trimming removed 3 bases from V and 0 bases from J, with 4 bases in between. The CDR3 has 13 amino acids. The CDR3 reads CASSSSSGNTIYF. The CDR3 DNA follows: TGTGCCAGCAGCTCAAGCTCTGGAAACACCATATATTTT. The variable domain in full, with the rest retrieved from reference TRBV5-4 and TRBJ1-3, is ETGVTQSPTHLIKTRGQQVTLRCSSQSGHNTVSWYQQALGQGPQFIFQYYREEENGRGNFPPRFSGLQFPNYSSELNVNALELDDSALYLCASSSSSGNTIYFGEGSWLTVV.

V is TRBV28 and J is TRBJ2-5, with 7 bases fitting TRBD2. This CDR3 contains 15 residues. CDR1 and CDR2 (germline): MDHEN, SYDVKM. After removal of 2 bases from V and 5 bases from J, the junction contained 8 bases not matched to a gene. CDR3 in amino acids: CASSLNGLGPETQYF. The CDR3 region has the DNA TGTGCCAGCAGTTTAAATGGACTAGGGCCCGAGACCCAGTACTTC. Looking up the rest from reference TRBV28 and TRBJ2-5 gives the full variable domain: DVKVTQSSRYLVKRTGEKVFLECVQDMDHENMFWYRQDPGLGLRLIYFSYDVKMKEKGDIPEGYSVSREKKERFSLILESASTNQTSMYLCASSLNGLGPETQYFGPGTRLLVL.

The chain carries TRBV30 and TRBJ2-3; TRBD2 aligns across 9 bases. Germline V gene lookup returns CDR1 GTSNPN and CDR2 SVGIG (reference sequence). CDR3 length equals 15 residues. The V gene end was trimmed by 3 bases and the J gene end by 1 base; junction bases not matched to a gene: 5. As DNA, the CDR3 is TGTGCCTGGAGCAGGCTAGCGGGACGCACAGATACGCAGTATTTT. It codes for CAWSRLAGRTDTQYF.

The chain links TRBV9 to TRBJ2-1; the match to TRBD2 covers 10 bases. The V gene's germline CDR1 is SGDLS and CDR2 YYNGEE. The CDR3 runs 14 residues. V lost 0 bases to trimming and J lost 7 bases; unmatched junction nucleotides: 1. The CDR3 nucleotides are TGTGCCAGCAGCGTAGTTAGCGGGGGGAATGAGCAGTTCTTC. Translating it yields CASSVVSGGNEQFF.

The chain links TRBV28 to TRBJ2-7, with D possibly TRBD2 on 6 matching bases. The CDR3 has 13 amino acids. The V end was cut by 4 bases, the J end by 7 bases, with 14 bases between. Germline CDR1 reads MDHEN; CDR2 reads SYDVKM. Written as DNA, the CDR3 is TGTGCCAGCAGTTCTTTAGTGGGAGGAGAGCAGTACTTC. Translation: CASSSLVGGEQYF.

This clone was recorded once. This chain connects TRBV30 to TRBJ1-4; TRBD1 matches 8 bases. Unmatched junction bases numbered 14, after V lost 3 bases and J lost 8 bases. The CDR3 sequence is 16 residues long. CDR1 GTSNPN and CDR2 SVGIG come from the germline V gene (reference sequence). CDR3 in DNA: TGTGCCTGGAGCCAACCCCGGACAGGGTCGGGGGAAAAACTGTTTTTT. The encoded protein is CAWSQPRTGSGEKLFF.

The genes are TRBV28 and TRBJ1-5; possible D gene TRBD1, 5 bases. CDR1 is MDHEN, CDR2 SYDVKM, per germline. Trimming took off 6 bases at V and 3 bases at J, with 12 bases between the two ends. This CDR3 region has 14 residues. The CDR3 sequence: CASSKTDTNQPQHF. CDR3 coding DNA: TGTGCCAGCAGCAAGACAGATACCAATCAGCCCCAGCATTTT.

Comments on this clone: This may be a read error, as it is one base from a much larger clone. The same CDR3 arises from other DNA sequences in this sample as well. The chain uses TRBV19 and TRBJ2-5; 9 bases are a match to TRBD1. V was clipped by 9 bases and J by 5 bases; unmatched bases: 13. The CDR3 consists of 15 residues. The V gene's germline CDR1 is LNHDA and CDR2 SQIVND (reference sequence). CDR3 DNA: TGTGCCAGCAGTGTACCGGGACAGGGTTCCGAGACCCAGTACTTC. It codes for CASSVPGQGSETQYF. The full variable domain, in which reference TRBV19 and TRBJ2-5 provide the parts outside the CDR3, is DGGITQSPKYLFRKEGQNVTLSCEQNLNHDAMYWYRQDPGQGLRLIYYSQIVNDFQKGDIAEGYSVSREKKESFPLTVTSAQKNPTAFYLCASSVPGQGSETQYFGPGTRLLVL.

The chain links TRBV7-8 to TRBJ2-1, with 11 nucleotides matching TRBD2. CDR1 is SGHVS, CDR2 FQNEAQ, per germline. The V gene end was trimmed by 5 bases and the J gene end by 6 bases; junction bases not matched to a gene: 6. This CDR3 has 15 residues. This chain's CDR3 is CASSDLSGRGNEQFF. CDR3 bases: TGTGCCAGCAGCGACCTTAGCGGGAGGGGCAATGAGCAGTTCTTC.

The CDR3 DNA follows: TGCGCCAGCAGTGACCTGAGAAGGGCCCCCTACGAGCAGTACTTC. Amino acid sequence: CASSDLRRAPYEQYF. The chain links TRBV10-2 to TRBJ2-7; D gene unclear. This CDR3 has 15 amino acids. Germline V gives CDR1 WSHSY, CDR2 SAAADI. V was pared by 3 bases and J by 2 bases, with 14 bases between.

The genes are TRBV2 and TRBJ1-3; D might be TRBD1 (6 bases). V was cut by 10 bases and J by 8 bases, with 18 bases left in between. Germline CDR1 SNHLY, CDR2 FYNNEI. The CDR3 runs to 13 residues. The CDR3, as DNA: TGTGCCAACAGCGGGAACAGGGTAGACACCATATATTTT. This translates into CANSGNRVDTIYF.

V is TRBV9 and J is TRBJ1-1; TRBD1 might be the D (5 bases). The CDR3 is 18 residues long. Trimming left V 0 bases short and J 1 base short, with 19 bases between. Looked up from germline, CDR1 is SGDLS and CDR2 is YYNGEE. DNA for the CDR3: TGTGCCAGCAGCGTAGGTTCGGGGACCCTACCACCGAACACTGAAGCTTTCTTT. Translating it yields CASSVGSGTLPPNTEAFF.

The chain has TRBV11-2 and TRBJ2-1; D is unclear. CDR3 length: 13 residues. V was pared by 1 base and J by 9 bases, with 10 bases between. CDR1 and CDR2 (germline): SGHAT, FQNNGV. The CDR3 DNA reads as TGTGCCAGCAGCTTAGGAGTTGCGCGTGAGCAGTTCTTC. Translating it yields CASSLGVAREQFF.

The chain joins TRBV30 to TRBJ2-7; D tentatively fits TRBD1 or TRBD2 (7 bases each). CDR3 length: 16 residues. V dropped 1 base and J dropped 2 bases, with 18 bases sitting between them. The germline gives CDR1 GTSNPN, CDR2 SVGIG (reference sequence). The DNA of the CDR3 is TGTGCCTGGAGTGGAGGGTCGGGGAGGGGGCCCTACGAGCAGTACTTC. It codes for CAWSGGSGRGPYEQYF.